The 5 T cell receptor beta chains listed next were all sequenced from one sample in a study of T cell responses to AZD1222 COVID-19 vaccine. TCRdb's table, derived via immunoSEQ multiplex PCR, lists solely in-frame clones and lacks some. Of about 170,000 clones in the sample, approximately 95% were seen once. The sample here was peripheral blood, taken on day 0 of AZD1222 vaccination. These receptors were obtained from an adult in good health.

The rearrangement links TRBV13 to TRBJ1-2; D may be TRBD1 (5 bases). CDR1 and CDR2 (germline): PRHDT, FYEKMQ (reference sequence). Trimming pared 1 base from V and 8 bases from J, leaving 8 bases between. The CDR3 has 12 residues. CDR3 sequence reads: CASSLAGWGYTF. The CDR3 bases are TGTGCCAGCAGCTTAGCAGGGTGGGGCTACACCTTC.

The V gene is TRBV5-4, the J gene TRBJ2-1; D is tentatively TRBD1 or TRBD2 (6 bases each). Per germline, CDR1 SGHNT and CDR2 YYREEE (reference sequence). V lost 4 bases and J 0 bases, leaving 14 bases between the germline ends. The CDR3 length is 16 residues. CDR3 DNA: TGTGCCAGCAGCCCCGGAGGGGGGTCCTCCTACAATGAGCAGTTCTTC. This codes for CASSPGGGSSYNEQFF. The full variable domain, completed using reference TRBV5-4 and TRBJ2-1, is ETGVTQSPTHLIKTRGQQVTLRCSSQSGHNTVSWYQQALGQGPQFIFQYYREEENGRGNFPPRFSGLQFPNYSSELNVNALELDDSALYLCASSPGGGSSYNEQFFGPGTRLTVL.

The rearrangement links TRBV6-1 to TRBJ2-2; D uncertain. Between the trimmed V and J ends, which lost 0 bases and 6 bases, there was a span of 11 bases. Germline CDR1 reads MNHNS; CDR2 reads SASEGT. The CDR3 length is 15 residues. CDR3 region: CASSEAPGYSGELFF. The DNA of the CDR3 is TGTGCCAGCAGTGAAGCCCCTGGCTACTCCGGGGAGCTGTTTTTT.

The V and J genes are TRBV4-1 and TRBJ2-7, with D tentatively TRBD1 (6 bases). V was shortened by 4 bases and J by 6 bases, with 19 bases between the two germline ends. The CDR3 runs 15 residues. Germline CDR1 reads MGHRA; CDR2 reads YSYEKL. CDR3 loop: CASSRTGTSAFEQYF. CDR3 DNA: TGCGCCAGCAGCCGCACCGGGACATCTGCCTTCGAGCAGTACTTC.

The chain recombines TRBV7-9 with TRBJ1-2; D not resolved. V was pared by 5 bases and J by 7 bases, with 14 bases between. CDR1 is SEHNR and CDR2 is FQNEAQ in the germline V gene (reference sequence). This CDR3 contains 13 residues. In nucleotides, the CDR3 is TGTGCCAGCAGCCCCAATCCGGAAGTTGGCTACACCTTC. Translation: CASSPNPEVGYTF.